Given below is one T cell receptor beta chain in context. Its antigen remains unidentified. How the authors handled the data: Using the CDR3 differences seen across clinicopathological groups, the authors built a distant-metastasis classifier for papillary thyroid cancer, which was meant to discriminate distant-metastatic patients. MiXCR was used by TCRdb to re-call the PCR reads. Here the V and J calls rest on TCRdb's processing, not on the authors' analysis. This table holds under 9,000 clones, around 40% found once. This record belongs to a study of metastatic and nonmetastatic thyroid tumors. Across the whole study: The authors compared repertoires across blood and tumor or nodule tissue from malignant and benign thyroid patients. Study-wide findings and caveats: Relative to benign nodules, malignant thyroid tumors were reportedly characterized by significantly elevated TCR beta diversity in blood and tumor.

Each patient went into thyroid surgery without having received any treatment. The CDR3 is 12 residues long. From germline, CDR1 is MNHNS and CDR2 SASEGT. J was trimmed by 10 bases and V by 8 bases; bases with no gene match: 4. This sequence was found in a male donor with papillary thyroid cancer or a benign thyroid nodule (not recorded which). Some clones in this sample may be carry-over from other donors' samples. V is TRBV6-1 and J is TRBJ1-6; 8 bases line up with TRBD1. Material: tumor tissue. This CDR3 reads CASGTGESPLHF. CDR3 nucleotide sequence: TGTGCCAGCGGGACAGGAGAATCACCCCTCCACTTT.